These 5 T cell receptor beta chains came from one sample sequenced in a study of blood T cell repertoires in COVID-19. The assay was immunoSEQ multiplex PCR, and TCRdb's table has in-frame clones only and misses some. In the table there are 200,000 to 250,000 clones, around 81% of which are singletons. Sequenced material: peripheral blood. The receptors stem from a human donor in a cohort sampled during active COVID-19.

This clone was picked up one time. The chain employs TRBV5-1 and TRBJ2-3, with 8 positions matching TRBD2. The CDR3 is 17 residues long. CDR1 and CDR2 from the germline V gene are SGHRS and YFSETQ. The V and J ends lost 0 bases and 5 bases, in that order; junction bases with no gene match: 11. CDR3 protein: CASSLAGTRGAGDTQYF. For the CDR3, the DNA is TGCGCCAGCAGCTTGGCCGGGACTAGGGGGGCGGGAGATACGCAGTATTTT.

The rearrangement joins TRBV5-1 to TRBJ2-1; tentative D call: TRBD1 (6 bases). V gave up 1 base and J gave up 4 bases, with 15 bases separating them. Germline V gene data show CDR1 as SGHRS and CDR2 as YFSETQ. The CDR3 is made up of 16 amino acids. In nucleotides, the CDR3 is TGCGCCAGCAGCTTGATTTGGACAGAAACTTACAATGAGCAGTTCTTC. Its translation: CASSLIWTETYNEQFF.

Of note for this clone: Additional DNA sequences in this sample encode the identical CDR3. This rearrangement joins TRBV19 to TRBJ1-3, with D perhaps matching TRBD1 (6 bases). CDR1 is LNHDA, CDR2 SQIVND, per germline (reference sequence). The CDR3 totals 14 residues. V was trimmed by 3 bases and J by 4 bases, leaving 10 bases between them. CDR3 DNA: TGTGCCAGTAGTATTGGACAGTCCGGAAACACCATATATTTT. Translating it yields CASSIGQSGNTIYF.

The gene calls are TRBV19 and TRBJ2-1, with 11 nucleotides matching TRBD2. V lost 2 bases to trimming and J lost 0 bases; unmatched junction nucleotides: 9. CDR1 and CDR2 (germline): LNHDA, SQIVND (reference sequence). The CDR3 has 19 residues. The CDR3 bases are TGTGCCAGTAGTATAAAGGGACTAGCGGAGATGAGCTCCTACAATGAGCAGTTCTTC. Protein sequence: CASSIKGLAEMSSYNEQFF.

V gene TRBV7-9 combines with J gene TRBJ1-2, with D possibly matching TRBD1 (5 bases). The CDR3 sequence is 15 residues long. Trimming cost V 1 base and J 7 bases, with 16 bases left between them. Germline loops: CDR1 SEHNR, CDR2 FQNEAQ (reference sequence). CDR3: CASSLEWSGRSGYTF. DNA for the CDR3: TGTGCCAGCAGCTTAGAGTGGTCAGGGAGGAGTGGCTACACCTTC.